One and the same sample provided the 15 T cell receptor beta chains below, sequenced in a study of blood T cell repertoires in COVID-19. Sequenced by immunoSEQ multiplex PCR; TCRdb stores in-frame clones only, minus some. The data show about 81,000 clones, with over 70% seen just once and about 4.2% held by the top ten. Sequenced input: peripheral blood. These receptors originate from a woman aged 45-65 years with acute or convalescent COVID-19.

This rearrangement joins TRBV11-2 to TRBJ2-3; a possible D gene is TRBD1 (6 bases). The CDR3 runs to 17 residues. V lost 4 bases to trimming and J lost 5 bases, with 22 bases between them. Germline-derived CDR1 and CDR2 are SGHAT and FQNNGV. The CDR3 region has the DNA TGTGCCAGCAGCTCTTGGGGACACAGGGCGAGGGGAGATACGCAGTATTTT. Translated: CASSSWGHRARGDTQYF.

This clone has just a few counts. V usage is TRBV30 and J usage is TRBJ1-6, with D possibly TRBD1 on 6 matching bases. This CDR3 comprises 16 residues. Between the trimmed V and J ends, which lost 2 bases and 0 bases, there was a span of 11 bases. Germline CDR1 and CDR2: GTSNPN and SVGIG (reference sequence). CDR3 protein: CAWSPGQSSYNSPLHF. DNA of the CDR3: TGTGCCTGGAGTCCGGGACAAAGCTCCTATAATTCACCCCTCCACTTT.

The chain employs TRBV3-1 (or the pseudogene TRBV3-2) and TRBJ1-2; 9 positions agree with TRBD1. CDR1 LGHDT and CDR2 YNNKEL come from the germline V gene (reference sequence). V gave up 4 bases and J gave up 7 bases; unmatched junction bases: 13. The CDR3 has 16 residues. The CDR3 coding sequence is TGTGCCAGCAGCCTGGGACAGGGCACCCTCGGGCGTGGCTACACCTTC. This codes for CASSLGQGTLGRGYTF.

There are a few counts of this clone. The chain recombines TRBV28 with TRBJ2-7, with 12 nucleotides matching TRBD2. Germline CDR1 MDHEN, CDR2 SYDVKM. The CDR3 runs 16 residues. V shed 3 bases, J shed 3 bases, and the junction held 6 bases outside the gene matches. As DNA, the CDR3 is TGTGCCAGCAGTTTTCGGCTAGCGGGGGGGCGCTACGAGCAGTACTTC. Residues: CASSFRLAGGRYEQYF.

The chain has TRBV28 and TRBJ2-7; D is ambiguous. Germline V gene sequence: CDR1 MDHEN, CDR2 SYDVKM. V shed 6 bases and J shed 3 bases, with 3 bases lying between them. The CDR3 totals 10 residues. This chain's CDR3 is CASSRYEQYF. CDR3 in DNA: TGTGCCAGCAGCCGCTACGAGCAGTACTTC.

CDR3 coding DNA: TGTGCCAGCAGTTACACGACAGCCACAGAGCAGTACTTC. Translated, it gives CASSYTTATEQYF. The chain combines TRBV6-2 or TRBV6-3 with TRBJ2-7; D possibly corresponds to TRBD1 (5 bases). CDR3 length: 13 amino acids. Trimming took 2 bases from V and 7 from J, leaving 12 bases between them. The germline CDR1 and CDR2 sequences are MNHEY and SVGEGT.

The sample holds a few counts of this clone. The genes are TRBV6-5 and TRBJ1-2, with TRBD1 as a possible D gene (6 bases). CDR3 length: 15 residues. V lost 6 bases and J lost 0, with 14 bases in between. Germline lookup yields CDR1 MNHEY and CDR2 SVGAGI. The CDR3, as DNA: TGTGCCAGCAGAGACCGGGACACCCCTAACTATGGCTACACCTTC. This translates into CASRDRDTPNYGYTF.

This chain uses TRBV11-2 with TRBJ1-6; D is perhaps TRBD1 (5 bases). This CDR3 comprises 16 residues. Germline V gene lookup returns CDR1 SGHAT and CDR2 FQNNGV. V was clipped by 5 bases and J by 7 bases, with 18 bases between them. CDR3 in DNA: TGTGCCAGCAGCCAAGGAGGAGGGACTGAGAATTCACCCCTCCACTTT. Its translation is CASSQGGGTENSPLHF.

The V call is TRBV19, the J call TRBJ1-5, with D tentatively TRBD1 (5 bases). V dropped 6 bases and J dropped 1 base, with 16 bases sitting between them. Per the germline V gene, CDR1 is LNHDA and CDR2 is SQIVND (reference sequence). The CDR3 has 16 amino acids. The CDR3 sequence: CASSIFSGPSNQPQHF. CDR3 coding DNA: TGTGCCAGTAGCATTTTTTCAGGGCCCAGCAATCAGCCCCAGCATTTT. The full variable domain, completed using reference TRBV19 and TRBJ1-5, is DGGITQSPKYLFRKEGQNVTLSCEQNLNHDAMYWYRQDPGQGLRLIYYSQIVNDFQKGDIAEGYSVSREKKESFPLTVTSAQKNPTAFYLCASSIFSGPSNQPQHFGDGTRLSIL.

This chain links TRBV21-1 with TRBJ1-5; the D segment call TRBD1 is taken from the table without a DNA check. TRBV21-1 is tagged as a pseudogene. The CDR3 consists of 12 residues. CDR3 sequence reads: CASTGGQPPQHF. The CDR3 nucleotides read TGTGCCAGCACTGGGGGACAGCCGCCCCAGCATTTT.

V is TRBV6-1 and J is TRBJ2-7; 9 bases align to TRBD1. Germline V gene data show CDR1 as MNHNS and CDR2 as SASEGT. The J segment lost 3 bases and the V segment lost 3 bases, leaving 3 bases of the junction unmatched. The CDR3 contains 14 residues. The DNA of the CDR3 is TGTGCCAGCAGTGAGGGACAGGGAATCTACGAGCAGTACTTC. This codes for CASSEGQGIYEQYF.

The chain recombines TRBV28 with TRBJ1-5; D unclear. The ends were cut back, 4 bases at V and 7 bases at J, with 5 bases in the middle. This CDR3 is built from 11 residues. Germline values: CDR1 MDHEN, CDR2 SYDVKM. The CDR3 loop reads CASSSRQPQHF. The DNA for the CDR3 is TGTGCCAGCAGTTCTAGACAGCCCCAGCATTTT.

The chain is built from TRBV6-5 and TRBJ1-2; tentative D call: TRBD1 (6 bases). Germline V lookup: CDR1 MNHEY, CDR2 SVGAGI. The CDR3 loop spans 15 amino acids. Trimming cost V 6 bases and J 4 bases, with 18 bases left between them. The CDR3 reads CASRPGGARSYGYTF. The CDR3 DNA sequence: TGTGCCAGCAGACCGGGGGGGGCTAGGAGCTATGGCTACACCTTC.

Written as DNA, the CDR3 is TGTGCCAGCAGCTTAGCCGGGACAGCTAGCAATCAGCCCCAGCATTTT. It yields the protein CASSLAGTASNQPQHF. The V call is TRBV11-3, the J call TRBJ1-5; 7 nucleotides line up with TRBD1. The V and J ends lost 1 base and 0 bases, in that order; junction bases with no gene match: 3. From germline, CDR1 is SGHNT and CDR2 YENEEA. The CDR3 loop spans 16 amino acids.

DNA for the CDR3: TGTGCCAGCAGTGCCGAGGACAGGGGAAAACTGTTTTTT. Translating gives CASSAEDRGKLFF. The rearrangement links TRBV6-1 to TRBJ1-4, with 9 bases aligning to TRBD1. The junction had 4 bases not matched to a gene; V was cut back by 4 bases and J by 10 bases. The CDR3 sequence is 13 residues long. Looked up from germline, CDR1 is MNHNS and CDR2 is SASEGT.